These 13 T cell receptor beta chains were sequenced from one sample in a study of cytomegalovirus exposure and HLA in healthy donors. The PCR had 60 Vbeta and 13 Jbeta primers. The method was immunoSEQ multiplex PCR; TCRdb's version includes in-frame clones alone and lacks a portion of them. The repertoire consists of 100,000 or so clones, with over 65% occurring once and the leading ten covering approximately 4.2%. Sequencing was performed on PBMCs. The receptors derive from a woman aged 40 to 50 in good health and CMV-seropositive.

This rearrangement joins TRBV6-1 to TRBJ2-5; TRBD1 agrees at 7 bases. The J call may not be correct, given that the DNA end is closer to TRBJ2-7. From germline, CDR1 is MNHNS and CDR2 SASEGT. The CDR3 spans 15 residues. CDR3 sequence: CASSELRGPAYEQYF. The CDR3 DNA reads TGTGCCAGCAGTGAGCTGAGGGGGCCTGCCTACGAGCAGTACTTC.

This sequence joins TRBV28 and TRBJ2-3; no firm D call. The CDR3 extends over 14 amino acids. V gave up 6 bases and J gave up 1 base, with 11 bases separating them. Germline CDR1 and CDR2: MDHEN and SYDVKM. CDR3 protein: CASRSRGRTDTQYF. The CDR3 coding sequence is TGTGCCAGCAGAAGCCGTGGTCGCACAGATACGCAGTATTTT.

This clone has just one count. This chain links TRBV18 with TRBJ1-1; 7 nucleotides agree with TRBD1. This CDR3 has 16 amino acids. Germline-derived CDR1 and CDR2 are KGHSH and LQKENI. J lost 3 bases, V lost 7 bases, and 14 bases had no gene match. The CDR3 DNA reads TGTGCCAGCTACCGATTACCAACAGGGGTGGACACTGAAGCTTTCTTT. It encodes CASYRLPTGVDTEAFF.

The CDR3 sequence is CASSLHIGGNEQFF. The CDR3 nucleotides are TGTGCCAGCAGCCTTCACATAGGAGGCAATGAGCAGTTCTTC. This chain links TRBV11-2 with TRBJ2-1; tentatively, D is TRBD2 (5 bases). CDR1 and CDR2 (germline): SGHAT, FQNNGV. The CDR3 length is 14 residues. The V end was cut by 5 bases, the J end by 6 bases, with 14 bases between.

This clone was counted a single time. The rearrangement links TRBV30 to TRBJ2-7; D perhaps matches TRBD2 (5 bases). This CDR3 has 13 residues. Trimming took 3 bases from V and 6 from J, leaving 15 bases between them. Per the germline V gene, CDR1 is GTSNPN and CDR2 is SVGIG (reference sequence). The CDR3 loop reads CAWSFSRGGEQYF. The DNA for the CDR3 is TGTGCCTGGAGCTTTTCCCGGGGTGGCGAGCAGTACTTC. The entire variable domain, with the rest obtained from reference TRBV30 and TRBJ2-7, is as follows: SQTIHQWPATLVQPVGSPLSLECTVEGTSNPNLYWYRQAAGRGLQLLFYSVGIGQISSEVPQNLSASRPQDRQFILSSKKLLLSDSGFYLCAWSFSRGGEQYFGPGTRLTVT.

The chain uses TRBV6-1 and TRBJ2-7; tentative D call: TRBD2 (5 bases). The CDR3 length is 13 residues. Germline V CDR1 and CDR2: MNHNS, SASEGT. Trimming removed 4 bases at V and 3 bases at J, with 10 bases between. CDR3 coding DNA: TGTGCCAGCAGTGGGGAGACCCTCTACGAGCAGTACTTC. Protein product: CASSGETLYEQYF.

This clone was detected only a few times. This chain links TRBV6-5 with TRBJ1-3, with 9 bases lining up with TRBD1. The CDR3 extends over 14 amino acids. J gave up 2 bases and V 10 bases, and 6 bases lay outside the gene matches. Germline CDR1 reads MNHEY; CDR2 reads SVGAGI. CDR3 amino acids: CATTDRGAGNTIYF. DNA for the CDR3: TGTGCCACCACGGACAGGGGCGCTGGAAACACCATATATTTT.

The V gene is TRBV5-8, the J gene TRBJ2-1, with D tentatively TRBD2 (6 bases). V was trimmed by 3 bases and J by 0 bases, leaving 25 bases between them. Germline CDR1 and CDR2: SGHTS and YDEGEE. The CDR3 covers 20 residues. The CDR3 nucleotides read TGTGCCAGCAGCTGGATTAGGGGTAGCGGCGAGTTTAGCTCCTACAATGAGCAGTTCTTC. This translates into CASSWIRGSGEFSSYNEQFF.

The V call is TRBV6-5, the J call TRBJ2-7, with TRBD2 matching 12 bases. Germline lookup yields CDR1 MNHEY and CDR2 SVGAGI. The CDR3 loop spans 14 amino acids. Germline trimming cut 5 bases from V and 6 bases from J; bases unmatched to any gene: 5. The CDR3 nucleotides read TGTGCCAGCAGTCAGACTAGCGGGAGCGGCGAGCAGTACTTC. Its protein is CASSQTSGSGEQYF.

The CDR3 DNA is TGTGCCAGCAGCTTGACAGGAATAGACGAGCAGTACTTC. This codes for CASSLTGIDEQYF. This sequence joins TRBV7-9 and TRBJ2-7; D may be TRBD1 (6 bases). Germline V CDR1 and CDR2: SEHNR, FQNEAQ (reference sequence). CDR3 length: 13 amino acids. The ends were cut back, 3 bases at V and 5 bases at J, with 11 bases in the middle.

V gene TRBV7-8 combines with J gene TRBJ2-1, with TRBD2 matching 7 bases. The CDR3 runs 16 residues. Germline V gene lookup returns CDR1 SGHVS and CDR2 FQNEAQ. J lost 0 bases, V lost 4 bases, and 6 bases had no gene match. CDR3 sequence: CASSSRPGGSYNEQFF. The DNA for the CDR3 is TGTGCCAGCAGCTCCCGACCGGGGGGCTCCTACAATGAGCAGTTCTTC.

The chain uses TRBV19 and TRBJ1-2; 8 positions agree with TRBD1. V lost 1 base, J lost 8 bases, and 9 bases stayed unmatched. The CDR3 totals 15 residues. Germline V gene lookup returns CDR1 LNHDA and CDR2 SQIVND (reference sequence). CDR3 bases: TGTGCCAGTAGTATAGCCCTGACAGGGGCCTCCGGCTACACCTTC. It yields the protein CASSIALTGASGYTF.

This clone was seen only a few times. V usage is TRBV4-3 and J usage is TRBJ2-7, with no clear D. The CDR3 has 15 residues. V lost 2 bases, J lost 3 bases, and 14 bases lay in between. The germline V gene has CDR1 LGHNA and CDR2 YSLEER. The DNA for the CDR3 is TGCGCCAGCAGCCAAACCACAAGCGCCAGCTACGAGCAGTACTTC. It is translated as CASSQTTSASYEQYF.